What follows are 11 T cell receptor beta chains derived from one specimen sequenced in a study of PD-1 blockade in classical Hodgkin lymphoma. Profiling relied on immunoSEQ multiplex PCR, and the TCRdb table lists in-frame clones only, not all of them. The sample holds tens of thousands of clones, about 85% seen once. Time point: cycle 4 day 1 (C4D1), after five to seven weeks of nivolumab. All patients relapsed after autologous stem cell transplantation, and brentuximab vedotin exposure varied. The sequencing used peripheral blood mononuclear cells (PBMCs), collected before the fourth cycle of nivolumab. These receptors all stem from a human donor with classical Hodgkin lymphoma.

The V call is TRBV20-1, the J call TRBJ2-5, with TRBD1 matching over 8 bases. The germline V gene encodes CDR1 DFQATT and CDR2 SNEGSKA (reference sequence). Germline trimming cut 6 bases from V and 4 bases from J; bases unmatched to any gene: 1. CDR3 length: 11 residues. The CDR3 region has the DNA TGCAGTGCCACAGGGGGAGAGACCCAGTACTTC. Translated: CSATGGETQYF.

The CDR3 spells CASSVTSGAYNEQFF. CDR3 in DNA: TGTGCCAGTAGTGTTACTAGCGGGGCCTACAATGAGCAGTTCTTC. The chain is built from TRBV19 and TRBJ2-1, with TRBD2 matching over 10 bases. The CDR3 is made up of 15 amino acids. The junction had 3 bases not matched to a gene; V was cut back by 5 bases and J by 2 bases. Germline V lookup: CDR1 LNHDA, CDR2 SQIVND (reference sequence). Supplemented by reference TRBV19 and TRBJ2-1, the full variable domain reads DGGITQSPKYLFRKEGQNVTLSCEQNLNHDAMYWYRQDPGQGLRLIYYSQIVNDFQKGDIAEGYSVSREKKESFPLTVTSAQKNPTAFYLCASSVTSGAYNEQFFGPGTRLTVL.

V gene TRBV5-1 combines with J gene TRBJ2-5; D might be TRBD1 or TRBD2, each matching 5 bases. Germline V gives CDR1 SGHRS, CDR2 YFSETQ. The CDR3 contains 14 residues. Between the trimmed V and J ends, which lost 4 bases and 4 bases, there was a span of 14 bases. The CDR3 coding sequence is TGCGCCAGCAGCCTAACGGGACCACCAGAGACCCAGTACTTC. Protein product: CASSLTGPPETQYF.

The chain couples TRBV7-9 to TRBJ1-1; TRBD1 might be the D (5 bases). This CDR3 is 13 amino acids long. Germline values: CDR1 SEHNR, CDR2 FQNEAQ (reference sequence). The CDR3 loop is CTPGPWLNTEAFF. The CDR3 region has the DNA TGTACACCGGGACCCTGGTTGAACACTGAAGCTTTCTTT.

V is TRBV5-1 and J is TRBJ1-1; 8 bases align to TRBD1. Trimming took 0 bases from V and 5 from J; bases not matched to a gene: 12. The CDR3 length is 17 residues. Germline V lookup: CDR1 SGHRS, CDR2 YFSETQ. The CDR3 DNA reads TGCGCCAGCAGCTTGGGCCCCGGGACAGGTGGAAAAACTGAAGCTTTCTTT. As protein: CASSLGPGTGGKTEAFF.

This clone showed up just once. The chain recombines TRBV7-2 with TRBJ1-5, with 9 bases fitting TRBD1. The length of the CDR3 is 16 residues. V lost 5 bases to trimming and J lost 2 bases; unmatched junction nucleotides: 7. CDR1 and CDR2 from the germline V gene are SGHTA and FQGNSA. CDR3 in DNA: TGTGCCAGCAGCCTCACAGGGGGCGATGGCAATCAGCCCCAGCATTTT. Translation: CASSLTGGDGNQPQHF.

The chain combines TRBV5-4 with TRBJ1-4; tentatively, D is TRBD1 (5 bases). The germline gives CDR1 SGHNT, CDR2 YYREEE (reference sequence). Trimming stripped 4 bases from V and 5 bases from J, with 21 bases between. This CDR3 contains 17 residues. The CDR3 bases are TGTGCCAGCAGCCTGTCAGTCCCGGGGGGTAGAAATGAAAAACTGTTTTTT. As protein: CASSLSVPGGRNEKLFF. Variable domain in full (rest from reference TRBV5-4 and TRBJ1-4): ETGVTQSPTHLIKTRGQQVTLRCSSQSGHNTVSWYQQALGQGPQFIFQYYREEENGRGNFPPRFSGLQFPNYSSELNVNALELDDSALYLCASSLSVPGGRNEKLFFGSGTQLSVL.

The chain combines TRBV6-5 with TRBJ1-3, with TRBD1 matching 7 bases. With 2 bases clipped from V and 6 bases from J, the junction kept 10 bases outside the gene matches. Looked up from germline, CDR1 is MNHEY and CDR2 is SVGAGI. The CDR3 spans 16 residues. The CDR3 DNA reads as TGTGCCAGCAGTTACAACCCGACAGGGTATCAAAACACCATATATTTT. It is translated as CASSYNPTGYQNTIYF.

The V and J genes are TRBV5-1 and TRBJ2-5, with a tentative D call TRBD1 (5 bases). In germline, CDR1 is SGHRS, CDR2 YFSETQ. The CDR3 is made up of 13 amino acids. V was trimmed by 4 bases and J by 5 bases, leaving 12 bases between them. CDR3 region: CASSMKGVETQYF. The CDR3 coding sequence is TGCGCCAGCAGCATGAAAGGGGTGGAGACCCAGTACTTC.

This clone was seen a single time. The chain employs TRBV11-1 and TRBJ2-7, with D perhaps TRBD1 or TRBD2 (5 bases each). The CDR3 has 13 amino acids. CDR1 SGHAT and CDR2 FQDESV come from the germline V gene (reference sequence). V was pared by 5 bases and J by 3 bases, with 11 bases between. Written as DNA, the CDR3 is TGTGCCAGCAGCCCGCCGGGGCTCTACGAGCAGTACTTC. Translated: CASSPPGLYEQYF.

This clone was found once. The sample has other DNA sequences that encode this CDR3 too. The chain combines TRBV5-1 with TRBJ1-1, with a tentative D call TRBD1 (5 bases). The ends were cut back, 5 bases at V and 1 base at J, with 12 bases in the middle. CDR1 SGHRS and CDR2 YFSETQ come from the germline V gene. The CDR3 has 14 amino acids. DNA for the CDR3: TGCGCCAGCAGGCAAGGGACCGGGAACACTGAAGCTTTCTTT. It is translated as CASRQGTGNTEAFF.